Listed below are T cell receptor beta chains from one sample, sequenced in a study of early T cells in non-severe SARS-CoV-2 infection. One entry per CDR3 protein, called by TCRdb with MiXCR from the 5' RACE reads. The sample lists more than 80,000 distinct CDR3 sequences, approximately 11% occurring once. Sequenced input: whole blood. Receptors were obtained from an adult who was a healthcare worker with PCR-confirmed SARS-CoV-2 infection or an uninfected control (not recorded which). Both conserved end residues are part of each CDR3. The D gene is left open where the match is weak. Clone size appears in some rows only: once, few, many, or a class for an expanded clone.

V gene,D gene,clone size,J gene,CDR3 DNA,CDR3 protein
TRBV7-2,NA,NA,TRBJ1-2,TGTGCCAGCTACCGGGACCCGACAGGCCATAACTATGGCTACACCTTC,CASYRDPTGHNYGYTF
TRBV10-3,TRBD2,many,TRBJ2-5,TGTGCCATCAGTGAGTCGGGAGCGGGAGAAGAGACCCAGTACTTC,CAISESGAGEETQYF
TRBV20-1,TRBD2,few,TRBJ2-1,TGCAGTGCTAGAGCGGGGGGGCGTGGCAATGAGCAGTTCTTC,CSARAGGRGNEQFF
TRBV5-1,NA,many,TRBJ1-3,TGCGCCAGCAGCTTACGACAGGACCCTGAAAACACCATATATTTT,CASSLRQDPENTIYF
TRBV12-3/TRBV12-4,NA,few,TRBJ2-5,TGTGCCAGCAGTGCCTCTCAACTACAAGAGACCCAGTACTTC,CASSASQLQETQYF
TRBV28,NA,NA,TRBJ2-7,TGTGCCAGCAGTTTCCCCCGGGGTAGCCGAGTAACCGAGCAGTACTTC,CASSFPRGSRVTEQYF
TRBV12-3/TRBV12-4,TRBD1,many,TRBJ1-2,TGTGCCAGCAGTTTAGCGGTGGCAGACAGGGGCCATGGCTACACCTTC,CASSLAVADRGHGYTF
TRBV11-2,TRBD1,NA,TRBJ2-7,TGTGCCAGCAGCCCCGGACAGGGACCTTACTTC,CASSPGQGPYF
TRBV7-2,NA,many,TRBJ1-6,TGTGCCAGCAGCTTTTATGACAGGACCAACTCACCCCTCCACTTT,CASSFYDRTNSPLHF
TRBV7-2,NA,few,TRBJ1-6,TGTGCCAGCAGCCATTACAATTCACCCCTCCACTTT,CASSHYNSPLHF
TRBV4-1,TRBD1,many,TRBJ1-2,TGCGCCAGCAGCCAAGCCTTCAGGGGGAGAGACTATGGCTACACCTTC,CASSQAFRGRDYGYTF
TRBV6-1,NA,few,TRBJ1-5,TGTGCCAGCAGTACGCGTAATCAGCCCCAGCATTTT,CASSTRNQPQHF
TRBV7-3,NA,few,TRBJ2-2,TGTGCCAGCAGCCCCGGGAGCCCCGGGGAGCTGTTTTTT,CASSPGSPGELFF
TRBV27,NA,few,TRBJ2-3,TGTGCCAGCAGTTTAAGGGTCCCCGCAGTAAGCACAGATACGCAGTATTTT,CASSLRVPAVSTDTQYF
TRBV7-2,NA,few,TRBJ2-5,TGTGCCAGCAGCTTTTGGACTACCCAAGAGACCCAGTACTTC,CASSFWTTQETQYF
TRBV7-2,NA,many,TRBJ2-6,TGTGCCAGCAGCCCGCGGGCAGGGAGCTCTGGGGCCAACGTCCTGACTTTC,CASSPRAGSSGANVLTF
TRBV20-1,TRBD1,NA,TRBJ1-1,TGCAGTGCTAGAGGACAGGGGCGGAACACTGAAGCTTTCTTT,CSARGQGRNTEAFF
TRBV11-1,NA,NA,TRBJ2-7,TGTGCCAGCAGTCTCGTACAAACCTACGAGCAGTACTTC,CASSLVQTYEQYF
TRBV7-3,TRBD2,NA,TRBJ2-7,TGTGCCAGCAGCTTAACGGCTAGCGGGGCCTCCGAGCAGTACTTC,CASSLTASGASEQYF
TRBV10-3,TRBD2,few,TRBJ2-6,TGTGCCATCAGTGAGTCGAAGGGACTAGCCAGCACTGGGGCCAACGTCCTGACTTTC,CAISESKGLASTGANVLTF
TRBV29-1,TRBD1,many,TRBJ2-7,TGCAGCGCTTTCGACAGGGTCGGGTATTCCGAGCAGTACTTC,CSAFDRVGYSEQYF
TRBV5-1,NA,NA,TRBJ1-6,TGCGCCAGCAGCTCAACTAACACCGGGCTCCGGTCACCCCTCCACTTT,CASSSTNTGLRSPLHF
TRBV28,TRBD2,many,TRBJ2-2,TGTGCCAGCAGTTCCGGGACTAGGAACACCGGGGAGCTGTTTTTT,CASSSGTRNTGELFF
TRBV4-1,TRBD1,many,TRBJ1-5,TGCGCCAGCAGCCAAGATCGGGCAGGGGACAGGGGTTATCAGCCCCAGCATTTT,CASSQDRAGDRGYQPQHF
TRBV6-5,NA,NA,TRBJ1-1,TGTGCCAGCAGACTTACAGCCTCCGACACTGAAGCTTTCTTT,CASRLTASDTEAFF
TRBV5-1,NA,many,TRBJ1-2,TGCGCCAGCAGATTCGCTGGTCAGGACTATGGCTACACCTTC,CASRFAGQDYGYTF
TRBV24-1,NA,many,TRBJ1-1,TGTGCCACCAGATCTACAGGAGGCACTGAAGCTTTCTTT,CATRSTGGTEAFF
TRBV28,NA,many,TRBJ1-6,TGTGCCAGCCTTGGACAGATCGACTCACCCCTCCACTTT,CASLGQIDSPLHF
TRBV12-5,TRBD1,NA,TRBJ1-1,TGTGCTAGTGCTGGGGACAGGGGGCTGTCGGGTACCGCTGAAGCTTACTTT,CASAGDRGLSGTAEAYF
TRBV7-9,NA,NA,TRBJ2-1,TGTGCCAGCAGGGGGGACTGGAACCACAATGAGCAGTTCTTC,CASRGDWNHNEQFF
TRBV18,NA,few,TRBJ1-1,TGTGCCAGCTCACCTTCTTCGGGGGCGCGAAGGACTGAAGCTTTCTTT,CASSPSSGARRTEAFF
TRBV18,NA,few,TRBJ1-1,TGTGCCAGCTCACGGAATAGACTTAAGAACACTGAAGCTTTCTTT,CASSRNRLKNTEAFF
TRBV5-1,TRBD2,many,TRBJ2-7,TGCGCCAGCAGCCCTAGGACTAGCGGGGTTTTTTACGAGCAGTACTTC,CASSPRTSGVFYEQYF
TRBV5-6,TRBD1,many,TRBJ2-1,TGTGCCAGCAGCTCGATCCAGGGGGACCCCTACAATGAGCAGTTCTTC,CASSSIQGDPYNEQFF
TRBV6-1,NA,many,TRBJ2-4,TGTGCCAGCAGTGAACGATTTGTGGCAGACGGAGGATACATTCAGTACTTC,CASSERFVADGGYIQYF
TRBV19,NA,many,TRBJ1-4,TGTGCCAGTGGAAAGAGGCTATTTGCAACTAATGAAAAACTGTTTTTT,CASGKRLFATNEKLFF
TRBV29-1,NA,few,TRBJ2-7,TGCAGCGTGACCACGTCCTACGAGCAGTACTTC,CSVTTSYEQYF
TRBV20-1,NA,few,TRBJ2-5,TGCAGTGCTCCTCCGCTAGCGCCCTCCGGGGAGACCCAGTACTTC,CSAPPLAPSGETQYF
TRBV6-2/TRBV6-3,NA,many,TRBJ1-1,TGTGCCAGCAGTTACTCTGGCAGGCTGAACACTGAAGCTTTCTTT,CASSYSGRLNTEAFF
TRBV2,NA,NA,TRBJ2-1,TGTGCCAGCAGTGACCAGCCAGCCAATGAGCAGTTCTTC,CASSDQPANEQFF
TRBV29-1,NA,many,TRBJ1-2,TGCAGCGTTGGGATTGTACGGAGCAATGGCTACACCTTC,CSVGIVRSNGYTF
TRBV28,NA,NA,TRBJ2-3,TGTGCCAGCACCCCTCGGTCAGATACGCAGTATTTT,CASTPRSDTQYF
TRBV28,NA,NA,TRBJ2-7,TGTGCCAGCAGCGAAAACGAGCAGTACTTC,CASSENEQYF
TRBV29-1,NA,NA,TRBJ1-2,TGCAGCGTCGAGGGGACACCAAACTATGGCTACACCTTC,CSVEGTPNYGYTF
TRBV11-2,NA,few,TRBJ2-1,TGTGCCAGCAGCTTATGGTCCGATGAGCAGTTCTTC,CASSLWSDEQFF
TRBV6-2/TRBV6-3,NA,few,TRBJ1-5,TGTGCCAGCAGTTTGCGCGGACAGAACAATCAGCCCCAGCATTTT,CASSLRGQNNQPQHF
TRBV7-2,NA,NA,TRBJ1-1,TGTGCCAGCAGCTCGCCGTCCACTGAAGCTTTCTTT,CASSSPSTEAFF
TRBV5-1,TRBD2,NA,TRBJ2-5,TGCGCCAGCAGCTTGGCCTTCGGACTAGCGGGGGGGCGTAGAGAGACCCAGTACTTC,CASSLAFGLAGGRRETQYF
TRBV29-1,NA,many,TRBJ2-2,TGCAGCGTTGAAGAGTCTCTGAACACCGGGGAGCTGTTTTTT,CSVEESLNTGELFF
TRBV23-1,NA,few,TRBJ2-1,TGCGCCAGCGTATACAATGAGCAGTTCTTC,CASVYNEQFF
TRBV7-9,TRBD2,few,TRBJ2-3,TGTGCCAGCAGCCGGACTAGCGGGAGTCGTAGCACAGATACGCAGTATTTT,CASSRTSGSRSTDTQYF
TRBV20-1,NA,few,TRBJ2-7,TGCAGTGCTAGAGATCCCAGACTCCCGGACTACGAGCAGTACTTC,CSARDPRLPDYEQYF
TRBV6-5,NA,many,TRBJ2-1,TGTGCCAGCAGTGCCTATCCCAATGAGCAGTTCTTC,CASSAYPNEQFF